These T cell receptor beta chains were read from a single sample in a study of T cell responses to AZD1222 COVID-19 vaccine. This table comes from immunoSEQ multiplex PCR, and its TCRdb copy is limited to in-frame clones, with some not included. The sample consists of approximately 100,000 clones, just under 90% of them appearing once. This sample comprised peripheral blood, obtained on day 0 of AZD1222 vaccination. Receptors originate from an adult in good health. CDR3s include the opening cysteine and the closing phenylalanine or tryptophan. The D gene is left open where the match is weak. Where a row states a size, it is once, few, many or the class of an expanded clone; other rows omit it.

d_gene,j_gene,abundance,v_gene,CDR3nt,CDR3aa
NA,TRBJ1-5,few,TRBV18,TGTGCCAGCTCACCGGGTTCTCAGCCCCAGCATTTT,CASSPGSQPQHF
TRBD1,TRBJ1-1,NA,TRBV10-3,TGTGCCATCAGTCAGCTACAGGGGAGAACTGAAGCTTTCTTT,CAISQLQGRTEAFF
NA,TRBJ2-3,once,TRBV6-5,TGTGCCAGCAGGAGCAGCACAGATACGCAGTATTTT,CASRSSTDTQYF
NA,TRBJ2-7,NA,TRBV19,TGTGCCAGTAGTATGTTACAGGGACCAACCTACGAGCAGTACTTC,CASSMLQGPTYEQYF
TRBD2,TRBJ2-7,NA,TRBV5-5,TGTGCCAGCAGCTTGGTCGGGGGGGCGCCGTCCGAGCAGTACTTC,CASSLVGGAPSEQYF
NA,TRBJ1-1,NA,TRBV7-2,TGTGCCAGCAGCTTAGCCGGGGAGAGAGAAGCTTTCTTT,CASSLAGEREAFF
NA,TRBJ2-1,NA,TRBV6-2/TRBV6-3,TGTGCCAGCAGTAGGAGTCGGGGCACTGAGCAGTTCTTC,CASSRSRGTEQFF
TRBD1,TRBJ1-1,NA,TRBV6-5,TGTGCCAGCAGTTACCTCAGGGGGGCCTCTGAAGCTTTCTTT,CASSYLRGASEAFF
NA,TRBJ1-5,NA,TRBV15,TGTGCCACCAGCAGAGGGCAGACTCCAGGTCAGCCCCAGCATTTT,CATSRGQTPGQPQHF
NA,TRBJ1-1,NA,TRBV5-4,TGTGCCAGCAGCTTGGAGCACAGGATGAACACTGAAGCTTTCTTT,CASSLEHRMNTEAFF
NA,TRBJ1-5,NA,TRBV5-6,TGTGCCAGCAGCTTGGCTCCGGGTCAGCCCCAGCATTTT,CASSLAPGQPQHF
NA,TRBJ2-3,NA,TRBV7-9,TGTGCCAGCAGCTTAGGGGGGCCAGATACGCAGTATTTT,CASSLGGPDTQYF
TRBD1,TRBJ2-1,NA,TRBV7-2,TGTGCCAGCAGCCCTAGGGGGAACAGGGGTCTCTTCTTC,CASSPRGNRGLFF
NA,TRBJ1-1,NA,TRBV29-1,TGCAGCGTTGCGCCCGGGCCATTGAACACTGAAGCTTTCTTT,CSVAPGPLNTEAFF
NA,TRBJ2-5,few,TRBV6-5,TGTGCCAGCAGTTACAGCAACTTGGAGACCCAGTACTTC,CASSYSNLETQYF